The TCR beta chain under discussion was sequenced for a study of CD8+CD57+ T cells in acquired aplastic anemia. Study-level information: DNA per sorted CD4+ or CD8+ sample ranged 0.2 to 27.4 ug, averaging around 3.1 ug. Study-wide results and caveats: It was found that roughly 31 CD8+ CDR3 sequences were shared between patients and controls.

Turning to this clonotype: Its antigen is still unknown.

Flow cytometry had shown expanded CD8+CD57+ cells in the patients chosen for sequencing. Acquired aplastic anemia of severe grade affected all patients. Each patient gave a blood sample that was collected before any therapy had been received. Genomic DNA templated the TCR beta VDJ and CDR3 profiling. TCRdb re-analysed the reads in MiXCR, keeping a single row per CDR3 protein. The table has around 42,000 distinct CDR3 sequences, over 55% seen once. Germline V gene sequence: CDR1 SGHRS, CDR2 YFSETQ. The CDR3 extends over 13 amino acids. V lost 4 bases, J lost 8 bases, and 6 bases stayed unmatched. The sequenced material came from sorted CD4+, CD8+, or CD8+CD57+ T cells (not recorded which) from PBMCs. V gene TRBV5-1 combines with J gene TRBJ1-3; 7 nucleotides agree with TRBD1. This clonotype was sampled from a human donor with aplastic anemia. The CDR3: CASSLDQGDTIYF. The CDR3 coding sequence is TGCGCCAGCAGCCTAGACCAGGGGGACACCATATATTTT.